Sequencing of this TCR beta chain was carried out in a study of graft-versus-host responses after intestinal transplantation. On the study more broadly: Tacrolimus plus steroids were given to all recipients for around three years, preceded by anti-thymocyte globulin induction. Study-level findings and limits: Individuals who had graft-donor T cell macrochimerism had allografts that showed high graft-versus-host to host-versus-graft clonal ratios.

Turning to this clone: Its target is not known.

Germline V lookup: CDR1 SGHTA, CDR2 FQGNSA. The V gene end was trimmed by 2 bases and the J gene end by 2 bases; junction bases not matched to a gene: 5. CDR3 size: 17 residues. Assay used: immunoSEQ multiplex PCR; TCRdb lists only in-frame clones, some missing. The data contain 96,000 or so clones, around 90% of them singletons. The chain carries TRBV7-2 and TRBJ2-3; 12 bases align to TRBD2. This clonotype was sampled from a human donor who received an intestinal transplant. Sequenced here: unstimulated CD4+ T cells sorted from spleen or lymph node cells, sampled before intestinal transplant. The CDR3 bases are TGTGCCAGCAGCTTAAGGGCTAGCGGGGGGGCCACAGATACGCAGTATTTT. Translating gives CASSLRASGGATDTQYF.